This TCR beta chain appears in the sequencing data of a study of blood T cell repertoires in COVID-19 (TCRdb year 2020). Study-wide context: Collaborator samples came from the United States, Italy and Spain and covered acute and convalescent phases of COVID-19. The prospective study material was composed of cDNA or gDNA derived from T cells, B-cell-depleted T cells, or PBMCs. Deeply sampled blood TCRbeta repertoires from subjects exposed to, actively infected with, or recovered from COVID-19 were included in the dataset. The repertoires were made available in a free public database intended to serve as a resource for research on the immune response to SARS-CoV-2. Samples were obtained from the ongoing ImmuneRACE study (first 160 participants) and from some 1,200 subjects provided by 6 global collaborators. Nearly every sample came with metadata listing a de-identified subject ID, COVID-19 status, age in years and sex. Where HLA class I and class II types were available, the types were taken from metadata supplied by the sample provider, not from assay-based typing.

TCRbeta CDR3 regions were amplified from genomic DNA using the immunoSEQ Assay, a bias-controlled multiplex PCR. The paper's processing steps were these. The number of nucleated cells in each sample was estimated by amplification of reference gene primers within the assay. To quantify the absolute abundance of each unique TCRbeta CDR3 rearrangement, sequence reads were collapsed and filtered. For each sample, productive Simpson clonality was calculated by taking the square root of Simpson's diversity index across productive rearrangements. What TCRdb holds here is the immuneACCESS table cut down to in-frame rearrangements. Part of the clones is not present; checked against another copy, under half of the missing clones reflect an unresolved V gene, and the others are unexplained. V and J calls and clone size are copied from that table; D and trimming were computed from the DNA. Across this sample there are about 240,000 clones, with 70% to 85% seen only once. About 9.5% of the sample belongs to the ten largest clones.

The paper as a whole reports these results and caveats: How much clinical and demographic metadata was included differed by source and by participant, and the metadata was provided uncurated.

Spanning cysteine to phenylalanine, the CDR3 consists of 16 amino acids. Of the read, only the CDR3 DNA is kept; its 48 bases are in frame from base 1. The germline V gene encodes CDR1 SGDLS and CDR2 YYNGEE. Trimmed from V: 4 bases; trimmed from J: 0 bases; junction bases lacking a gene match: 7. A word on this clone: The clone's antigen remains unknown. Per-base qualities were not stored, and no clone one base away is much larger.

Collaborating institutions collected whole blood in K2EDTA tubes following their own protocols. For TCRbeta analysis, collaborator samples were shipped as frozen whole blood, as isolated PBMCs, or as DNA extracted from either sample type. Here the chain combines TRBV9 and TRBJ2-7, and 10 bases in between align with TRBD1. The sample comprised peripheral blood. The sequence derives from a woman older than 75 with acute or convalescent COVID-19. The CDR3 is CASSPRTGGSSYEQYF. The DNA sequence is TGTGCCAGCAGCCCGCGGACAGGGGGAAGCTCCTACGAGCAGTACTTC.